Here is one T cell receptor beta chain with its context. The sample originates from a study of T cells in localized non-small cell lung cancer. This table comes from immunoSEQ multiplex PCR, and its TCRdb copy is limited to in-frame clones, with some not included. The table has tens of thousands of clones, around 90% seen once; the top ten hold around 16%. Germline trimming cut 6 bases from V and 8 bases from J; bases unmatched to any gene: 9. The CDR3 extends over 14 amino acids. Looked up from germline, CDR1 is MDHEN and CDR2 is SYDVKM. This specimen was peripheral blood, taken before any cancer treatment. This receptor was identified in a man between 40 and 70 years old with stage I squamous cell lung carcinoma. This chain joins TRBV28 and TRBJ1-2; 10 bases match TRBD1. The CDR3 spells CASSAGQGTEGYTF. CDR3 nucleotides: TGTGCCAGCAGCGCGGGACAGGGGACGGAAGGCTACACCTTC.